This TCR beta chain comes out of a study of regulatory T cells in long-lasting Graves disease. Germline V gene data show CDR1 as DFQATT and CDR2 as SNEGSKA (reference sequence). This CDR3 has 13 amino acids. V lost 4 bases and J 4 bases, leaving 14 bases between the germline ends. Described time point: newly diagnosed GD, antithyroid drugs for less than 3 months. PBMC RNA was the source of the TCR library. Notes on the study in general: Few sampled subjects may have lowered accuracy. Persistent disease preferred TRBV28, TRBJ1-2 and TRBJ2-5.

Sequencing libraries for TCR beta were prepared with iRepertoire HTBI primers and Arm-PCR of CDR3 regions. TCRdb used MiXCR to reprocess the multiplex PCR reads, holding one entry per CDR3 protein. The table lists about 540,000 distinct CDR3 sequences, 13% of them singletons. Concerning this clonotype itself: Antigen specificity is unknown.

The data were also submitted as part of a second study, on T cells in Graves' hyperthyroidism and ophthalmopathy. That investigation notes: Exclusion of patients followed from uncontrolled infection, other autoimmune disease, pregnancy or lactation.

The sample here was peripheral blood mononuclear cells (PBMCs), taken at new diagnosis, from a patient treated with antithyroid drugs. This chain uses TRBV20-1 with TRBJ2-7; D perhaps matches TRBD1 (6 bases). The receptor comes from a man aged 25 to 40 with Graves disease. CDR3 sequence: CSAKGVRVYEQYF. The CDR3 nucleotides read TGCAGTGCTAAGGGGGTCCGCGTATACGAGCAGTACTTC.